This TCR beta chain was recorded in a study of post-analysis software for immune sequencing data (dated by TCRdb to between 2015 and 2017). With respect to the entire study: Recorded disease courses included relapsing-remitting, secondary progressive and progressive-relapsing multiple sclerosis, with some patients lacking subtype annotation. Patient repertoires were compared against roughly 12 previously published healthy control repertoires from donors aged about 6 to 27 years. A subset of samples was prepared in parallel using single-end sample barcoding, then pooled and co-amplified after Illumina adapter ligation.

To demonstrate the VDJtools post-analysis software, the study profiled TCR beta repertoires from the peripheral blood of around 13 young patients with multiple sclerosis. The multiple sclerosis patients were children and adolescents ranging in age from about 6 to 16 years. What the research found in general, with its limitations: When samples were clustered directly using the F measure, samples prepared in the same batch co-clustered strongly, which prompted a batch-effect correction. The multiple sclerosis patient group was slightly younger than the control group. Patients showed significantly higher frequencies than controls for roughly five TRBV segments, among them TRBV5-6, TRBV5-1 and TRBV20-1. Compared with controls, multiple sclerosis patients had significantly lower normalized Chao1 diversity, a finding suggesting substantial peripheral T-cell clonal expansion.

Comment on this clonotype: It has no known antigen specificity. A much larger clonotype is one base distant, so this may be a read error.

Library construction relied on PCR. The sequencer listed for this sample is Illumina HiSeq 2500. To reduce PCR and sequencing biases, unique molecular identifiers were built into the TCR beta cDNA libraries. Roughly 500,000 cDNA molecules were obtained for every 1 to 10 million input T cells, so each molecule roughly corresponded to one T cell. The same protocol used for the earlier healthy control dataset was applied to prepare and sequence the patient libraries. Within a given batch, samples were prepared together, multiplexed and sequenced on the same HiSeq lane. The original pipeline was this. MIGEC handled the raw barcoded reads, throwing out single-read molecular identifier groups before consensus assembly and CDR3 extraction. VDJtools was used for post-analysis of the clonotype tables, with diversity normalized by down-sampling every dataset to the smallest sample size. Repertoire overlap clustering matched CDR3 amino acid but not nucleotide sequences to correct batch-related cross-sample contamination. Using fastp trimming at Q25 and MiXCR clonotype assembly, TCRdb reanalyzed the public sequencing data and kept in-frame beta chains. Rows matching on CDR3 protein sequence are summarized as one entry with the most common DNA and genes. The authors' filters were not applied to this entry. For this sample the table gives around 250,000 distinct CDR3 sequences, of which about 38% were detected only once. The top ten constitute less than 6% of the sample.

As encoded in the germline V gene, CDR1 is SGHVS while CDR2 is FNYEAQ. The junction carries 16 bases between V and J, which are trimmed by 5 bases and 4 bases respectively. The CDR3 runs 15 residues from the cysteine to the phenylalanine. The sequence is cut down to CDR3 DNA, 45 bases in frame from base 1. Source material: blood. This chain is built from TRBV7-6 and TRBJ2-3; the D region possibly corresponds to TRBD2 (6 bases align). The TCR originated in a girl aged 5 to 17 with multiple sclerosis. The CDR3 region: CASSQSAGNADTQYF. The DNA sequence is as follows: TGTGCCAGCAGCCAATCGGCGGGAAACGCAGATACGCAGTATTTT.